This T cell receptor (beta chain) came from a study of OX40 agonist ivuxolimab in advanced cancers. The table came from immunoSEQ multiplex PCR; TCRdb's copy has only in-frame clones and leaves some out. The table has 12,000 or so clones, less than 80% seen once. Blood draws occurred at baseline, cycle 4 day 1, and cycle 7 day 1. The CDR3 is 15 amino acids. Per germline, CDR1 MDHEN and CDR2 SYDVKM. The V end was cut by 4 bases, the J end by 2 bases, with 13 bases between. Concerning this clone: Its matching antigen is unknown.

Whole-study findings and limits: CD4+ and CD8+ T cells in blood underwent clonal expansion by week 6 at 0.1 to 3.0 mg/kg. Relative to CD4+, CD8+ T cells held more expanded clones on average.

The rearrangement uses TRBV28 and TRBJ2-3, with a tentative D call TRBD1 (6 bases). This receptor was obtained from an adult with an advanced solid tumor such as melanoma, head and neck, liver or kidney cancer. Sequenced material: CD4+ or CD8+ T cells sorted from blood, taken in a trial of the OX40 agonist ivuxolimab. CDR3 in amino acids: CASSSPGETTDTQYF. As DNA, the CDR3 is TGTGCCAGCAGTTCGCCAGGGGAGACCACAGATACGCAGTATTTT.